Presented here are 5 T cell receptor beta chains from one specimen sequenced in a study of blood T cell repertoires in COVID-19. TCRdb's copy holds only in-frame clones and misses some; the assay was immunoSEQ multiplex PCR. The sample shows about 72,000 clones, roughly nine tenths of them seen only once. The sequenced sample was peripheral blood. Receptors were obtained from a human donor in a cohort sampled during active COVID-19.

The V gene is TRBV28, the J gene TRBJ2-7; 9 bases match TRBD1. The germline V gene encodes CDR1 MDHEN and CDR2 SYDVKM. V dropped 5 bases and J dropped 2; count of bases not matched to a gene: 7. CDR3 length: 15 residues. CDR3 region: CASSKGTGFPYEQYF. Here the CDR3 DNA reads TGTGCCAGCAGTAAAGGGACAGGGTTCCCCTACGAGCAGTACTTC.

This chain uses TRBV29-1 with TRBJ2-1; D is possibly TRBD1 (5 bases). CDR3 length equals 12 residues. V dropped 4 bases and J dropped 5 bases, with 9 bases sitting between them. Looked up from germline, CDR1 is SQVTM and CDR2 is ANQGSEA. The DNA for the CDR3 is TGCAGCGTTGGACAGCCCGACAATGAGCAGTTCTTC. Translation gives CSVGQPDNEQFF.

The rearrangement joins TRBV11-1 to TRBJ2-3; D possibly corresponds to TRBD2 (6 bases). V lost 3 bases to trimming and J lost 4 bases, with 17 bases between them. The CDR3 sequence is 16 residues long. CDR1 is SGHAT and CDR2 is FQDESV in the germline V gene (reference sequence). The CDR3 nucleotides are TGTGCCAGCAGCTTCGGGCAGGCAATAGCGGCAGATACGCAGTATTTT. Amino acids: CASSFGQAIAADTQYF.

This rearrangement joins TRBV10-3 to TRBJ2-3; D call uncertain. This CDR3 comprises 14 residues. V was pared by 10 bases and J by 4 bases, with 18 bases between. CDR1 ENHRY and CDR2 SYGVKD come from the germline V gene. This chain's CDR3 is CANGTPERPDTQYF. DNA of the CDR3: TGTGCCAACGGAACCCCTGAGCGCCCAGATACGCAGTATTTT.

The V and J genes are TRBV5-1 and TRBJ2-2, with D maybe TRBD2 (5 bases). The CDR3 length is 15 residues. CDR1 and CDR2 (germline): SGHRS, YFSETQ. The ends were cut back, 1 base at V and 3 bases at J, with 10 bases in the middle. CDR3 sequence: CASSLRLADTGELFF. The CDR3 region has the DNA TGCGCCAGCAGCTTGAGGCTAGCAGACACCGGGGAGCTGTTTTTT.